The TCR beta chain under discussion was sequenced for a study of cytomegalovirus exposure and HLA in healthy donors. Study-level background: Out of several hundred genotyped donors, about 84% belonged to the Caucasian-associated ancestry cluster.

The PCR made use of 60 Vbeta and 13 Jbeta primers. Repertoires were generated with immunoSEQ multiplex PCR, while TCRdb's copy carries only in-frame clones and drops some. The sample consists of fewer than 200,000 clones, nearly 80% of them appearing once. Comments on this clone: Its target is not known.

Germline V lookup: CDR1 ENHRY, CDR2 SYGVKD. The CDR3 is 13 residues long. Trimming pared 4 bases from V and 4 bases from J, leaving 10 bases between. Study-wide findings and caveats: The study found most TCR sequences rare, yet found some public TCRs in many donors.

The chain joins TRBV10-3 to TRBJ2-5, with D possibly being TRBD2 (5 bases). The specimen was PBMCs. The sequence came from a woman between 50 and 59 years old in good health and CMV-seropositive. The CDR3 DNA sequence: TGTGCCATCAGTGTAAAGGGAGCAGAGACCCAGTACTTC. Translation: CAISVKGAETQYF.